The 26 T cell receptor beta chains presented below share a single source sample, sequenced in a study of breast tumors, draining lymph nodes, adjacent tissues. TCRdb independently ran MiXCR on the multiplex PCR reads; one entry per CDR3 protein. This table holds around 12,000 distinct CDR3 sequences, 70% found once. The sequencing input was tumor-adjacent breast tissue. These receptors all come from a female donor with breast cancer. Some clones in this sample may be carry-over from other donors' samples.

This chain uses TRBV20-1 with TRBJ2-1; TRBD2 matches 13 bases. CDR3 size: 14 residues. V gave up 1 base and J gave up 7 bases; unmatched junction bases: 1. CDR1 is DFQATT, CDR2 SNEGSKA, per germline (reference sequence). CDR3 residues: CSARGLAGGNEQFF. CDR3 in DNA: TGCAGTGCTAGAGGACTAGCGGGAGGAAATGAGCAGTTCTTC.

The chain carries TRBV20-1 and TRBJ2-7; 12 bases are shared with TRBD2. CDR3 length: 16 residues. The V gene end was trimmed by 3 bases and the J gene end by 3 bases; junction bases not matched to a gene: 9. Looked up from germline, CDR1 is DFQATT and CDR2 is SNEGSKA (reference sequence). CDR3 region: CSARASGRARGYEQYF. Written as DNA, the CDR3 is TGCAGTGCTAGGGCTAGCGGGAGGGCCAGGGGCTACGAGCAGTACTTC.

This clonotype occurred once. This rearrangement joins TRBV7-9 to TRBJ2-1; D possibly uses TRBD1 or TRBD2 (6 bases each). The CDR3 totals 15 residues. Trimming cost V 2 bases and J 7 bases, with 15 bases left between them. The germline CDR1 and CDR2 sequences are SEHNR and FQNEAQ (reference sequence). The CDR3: CASSLRGTGGNEQFF. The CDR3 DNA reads TGTGCCAGCAGCTTAAGGGGGACTGGGGGTAATGAGCAGTTCTTC.

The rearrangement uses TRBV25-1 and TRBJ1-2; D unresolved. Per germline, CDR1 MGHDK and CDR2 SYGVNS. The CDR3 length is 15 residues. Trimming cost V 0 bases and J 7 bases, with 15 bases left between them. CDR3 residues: CASSEYSPGISGYTF. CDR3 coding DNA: TGTGCCAGCAGTGAATACAGTCCTGGGATCTCTGGCTACACCTTC.

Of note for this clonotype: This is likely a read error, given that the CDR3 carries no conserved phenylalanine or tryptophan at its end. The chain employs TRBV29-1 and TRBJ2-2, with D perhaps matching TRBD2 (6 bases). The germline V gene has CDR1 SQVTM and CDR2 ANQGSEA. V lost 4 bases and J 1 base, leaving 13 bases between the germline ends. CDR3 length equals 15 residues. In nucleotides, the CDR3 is TGCAGCGTTGTTGGCGGGGCGGGGAACACCGGGGAGCTGTTTATT. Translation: CSVVGGAGNTGELFI.

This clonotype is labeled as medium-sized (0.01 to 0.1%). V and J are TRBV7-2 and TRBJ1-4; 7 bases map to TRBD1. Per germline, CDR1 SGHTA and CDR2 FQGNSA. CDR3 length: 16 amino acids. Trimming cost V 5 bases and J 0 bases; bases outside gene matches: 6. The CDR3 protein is CASSPGTAPTNEKLFF. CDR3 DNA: TGTGCCAGCAGCCCGGGGACAGCTCCAACTAATGAAAAACTGTTTTTT.

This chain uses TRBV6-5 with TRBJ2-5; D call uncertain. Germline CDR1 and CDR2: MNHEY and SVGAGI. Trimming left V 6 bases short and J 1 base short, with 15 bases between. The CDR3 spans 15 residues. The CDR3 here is CASREDPDSQETQYF. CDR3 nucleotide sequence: TGTGCCAGCAGAGAGGACCCCGATTCCCAAGAGACCCAGTACTTC.

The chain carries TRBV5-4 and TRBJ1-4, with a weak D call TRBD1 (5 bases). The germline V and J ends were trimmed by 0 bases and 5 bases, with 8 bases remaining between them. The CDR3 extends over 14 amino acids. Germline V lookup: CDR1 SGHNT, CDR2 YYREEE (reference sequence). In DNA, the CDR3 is TGTGCCAGCAGCTTGGCGGGACGGAATGAAAAACTGTTTTTT. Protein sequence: CASSLAGRNEKLFF. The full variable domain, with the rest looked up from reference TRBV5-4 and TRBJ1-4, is ETGVTQSPTHLIKTRGQQVTLRCSSQSGHNTVSWYQQALGQGPQFIFQYYREEENGRGNFPPRFSGLQFPNYSSELNVNALELDDSALYLCASSLAGRNEKLFFGSGTQLSVL.

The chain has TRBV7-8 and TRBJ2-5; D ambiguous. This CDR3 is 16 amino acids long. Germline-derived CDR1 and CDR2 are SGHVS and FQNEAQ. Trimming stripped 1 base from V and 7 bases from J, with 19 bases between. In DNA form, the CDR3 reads TGTGCCAGCAGCTTAGAGGAAGGCAGTCGCCTTGCGACCCAGTACTTC. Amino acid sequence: CASSLEEGSRLATQYF.

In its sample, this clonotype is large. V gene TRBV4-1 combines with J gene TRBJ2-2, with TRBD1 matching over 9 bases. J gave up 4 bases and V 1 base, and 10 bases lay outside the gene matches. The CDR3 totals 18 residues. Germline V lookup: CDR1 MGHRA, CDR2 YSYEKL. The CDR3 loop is CASSQVYSGTGTTGELFF. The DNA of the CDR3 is TGCGCCAGCAGCCAAGTGTACTCCGGGACAGGGACCACCGGGGAGCTGTTTTTT.

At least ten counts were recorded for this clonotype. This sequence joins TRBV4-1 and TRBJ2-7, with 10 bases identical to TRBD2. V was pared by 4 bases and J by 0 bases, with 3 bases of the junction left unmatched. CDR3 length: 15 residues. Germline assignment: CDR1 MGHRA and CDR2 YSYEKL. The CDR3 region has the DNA TGCGCCAGCAGCCCCGGGACTAGCGCCTCCTACGAGCAGTACTTC. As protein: CASSPGTSASYEQYF.

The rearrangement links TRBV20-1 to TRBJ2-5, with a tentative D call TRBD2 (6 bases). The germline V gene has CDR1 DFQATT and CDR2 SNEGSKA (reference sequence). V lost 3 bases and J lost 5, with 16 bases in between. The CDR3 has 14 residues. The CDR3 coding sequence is TGCAGTGCTAGTCTCCAGGGAGGTATGGAGACCCAGTACTTC. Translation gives CSASLQGGMETQYF.

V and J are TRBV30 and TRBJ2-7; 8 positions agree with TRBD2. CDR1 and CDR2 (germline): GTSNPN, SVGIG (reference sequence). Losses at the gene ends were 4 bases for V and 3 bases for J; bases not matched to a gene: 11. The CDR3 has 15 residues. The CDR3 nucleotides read TGTGCCTGGAACAGAGCGGGACTAGGCTACTACGAGCAGTACTTC. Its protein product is CAWNRAGLGYYEQYF.

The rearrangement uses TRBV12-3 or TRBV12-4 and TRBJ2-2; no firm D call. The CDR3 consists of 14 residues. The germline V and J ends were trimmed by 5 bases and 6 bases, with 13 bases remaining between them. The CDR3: CASSPLNGPGELFF. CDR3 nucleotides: TGTGCCAGCAGTCCCCTTAATGGGCCCGGGGAGCTGTTTTTT.

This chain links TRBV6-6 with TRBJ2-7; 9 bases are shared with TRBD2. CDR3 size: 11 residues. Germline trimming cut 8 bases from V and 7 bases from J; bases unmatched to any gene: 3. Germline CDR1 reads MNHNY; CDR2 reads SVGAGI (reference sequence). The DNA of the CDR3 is TGTGCCAGCCAGACTAGCGGAGAGCAGTACTTC. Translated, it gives CASQTSGEQYF.

Written as DNA, the CDR3 is TGTGCCAGCAGTCCTCAGGGGCTTGGCAATCAGCCCCAGCATTTT. It encodes CASSPQGLGNQPQHF. This chain uses TRBV27 with TRBJ1-5, with TRBD1 as a possible D gene (6 bases). V lost 5 bases to trimming and J lost 2 bases, with 13 bases between them. CDR1 is MNHEY and CDR2 is SMNVEV in the germline V gene (reference sequence). CDR3 size: 15 residues.

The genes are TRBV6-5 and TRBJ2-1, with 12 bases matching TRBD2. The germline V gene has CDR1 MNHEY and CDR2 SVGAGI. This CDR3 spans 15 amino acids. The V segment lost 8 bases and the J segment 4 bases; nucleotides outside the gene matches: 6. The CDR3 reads CASSGTSGLYNEQFF. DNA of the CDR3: TGTGCCAGCTCGGGGACTAGCGGGCTGTACAATGAGCAGTTCTTC.

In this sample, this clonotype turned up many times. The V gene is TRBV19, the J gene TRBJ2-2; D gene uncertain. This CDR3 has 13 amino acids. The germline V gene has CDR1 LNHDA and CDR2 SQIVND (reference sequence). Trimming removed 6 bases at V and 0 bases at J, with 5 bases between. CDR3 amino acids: CASSPANTGELFF. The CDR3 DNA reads TGTGCCAGTAGCCCAGCGAACACCGGGGAGCTGTTTTTT.

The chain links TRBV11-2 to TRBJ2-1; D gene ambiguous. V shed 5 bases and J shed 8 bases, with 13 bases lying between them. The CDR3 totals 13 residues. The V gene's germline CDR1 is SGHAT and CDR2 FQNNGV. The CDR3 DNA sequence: TGTGCCAGCAGCCCCTGGCGAGACGATGAGCAGTTCTTC. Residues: CASSPWRDDEQFF.

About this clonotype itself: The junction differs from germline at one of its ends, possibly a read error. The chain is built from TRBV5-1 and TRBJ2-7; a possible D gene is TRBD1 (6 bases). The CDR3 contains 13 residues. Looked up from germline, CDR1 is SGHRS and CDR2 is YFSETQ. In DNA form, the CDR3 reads TGCGCCGGCAGCTCGGGACAAACCTACGAGCAGTACTTC. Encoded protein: CAGSSGQTYEQYF.

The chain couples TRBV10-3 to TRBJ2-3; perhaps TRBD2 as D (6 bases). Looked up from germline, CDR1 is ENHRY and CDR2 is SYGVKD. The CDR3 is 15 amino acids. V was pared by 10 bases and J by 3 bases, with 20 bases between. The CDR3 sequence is CASRIAVHGTDTQYF. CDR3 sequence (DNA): TGTGCCAGCCGGATAGCGGTTCATGGGACAGATACGCAGTATTTT.

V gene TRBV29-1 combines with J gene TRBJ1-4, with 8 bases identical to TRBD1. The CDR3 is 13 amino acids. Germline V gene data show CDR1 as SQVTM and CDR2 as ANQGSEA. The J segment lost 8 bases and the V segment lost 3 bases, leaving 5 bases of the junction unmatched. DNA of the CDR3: TGCAGCGTTGAGGGGACAGGCAACGAAAAACTGTTTTTT. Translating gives CSVEGTGNEKLFF.

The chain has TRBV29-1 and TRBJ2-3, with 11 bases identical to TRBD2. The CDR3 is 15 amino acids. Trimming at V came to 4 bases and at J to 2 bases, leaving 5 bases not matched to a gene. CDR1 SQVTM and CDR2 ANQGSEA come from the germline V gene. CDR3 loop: CSVATSGTYTDTQYF. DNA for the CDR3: TGCAGCGTTGCGACTAGCGGGACCTACACAGATACGCAGTATTTT.

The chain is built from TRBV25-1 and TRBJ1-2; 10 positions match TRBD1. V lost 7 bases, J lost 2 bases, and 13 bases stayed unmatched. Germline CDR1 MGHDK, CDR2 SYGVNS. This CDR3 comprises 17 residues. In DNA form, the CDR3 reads TGTGCCAGCAACCAGACCGGGACAGGGGAAGGAAACTATGGCTACACCTTC. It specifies CASNQTGTGEGNYGYTF.

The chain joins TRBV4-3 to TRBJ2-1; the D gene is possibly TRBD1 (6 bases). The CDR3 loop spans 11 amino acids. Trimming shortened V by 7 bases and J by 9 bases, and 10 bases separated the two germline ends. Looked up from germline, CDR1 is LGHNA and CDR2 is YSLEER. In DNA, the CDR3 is TGCGCCAGCAAAAGGGGGAGTGAGCAGTTCTTC. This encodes CASKRGSEQFF.

CDR3 sequence reads: CASSSSGGPFYEQYF. CDR3 coding DNA: TGTGCCAGCAGCAGCTCGGGGGGGCCTTTCTACGAGCAGTACTTC. V gene TRBV7-6 combines with J gene TRBJ2-7; 8 positions agree with TRBD2. The CDR3 runs to 15 residues. Germline CDR1 is SGHVS and CDR2 is FNYEAQ. With 5 bases clipped from V and 3 bases from J, the junction kept 9 bases outside the gene matches. Full variable domain (rest looked up from reference TRBV7-6 and TRBJ2-7): GAGVSQSPRYKVTKRGQDVALRCDPISGHVSLYWYRQALGQGPEFLTYFNYEAQQDKSGLPNDRFSAERPEGSISTLTIQRTEQRDSAMYRCASSSSGGPFYEQYFGPGTRLTVT.